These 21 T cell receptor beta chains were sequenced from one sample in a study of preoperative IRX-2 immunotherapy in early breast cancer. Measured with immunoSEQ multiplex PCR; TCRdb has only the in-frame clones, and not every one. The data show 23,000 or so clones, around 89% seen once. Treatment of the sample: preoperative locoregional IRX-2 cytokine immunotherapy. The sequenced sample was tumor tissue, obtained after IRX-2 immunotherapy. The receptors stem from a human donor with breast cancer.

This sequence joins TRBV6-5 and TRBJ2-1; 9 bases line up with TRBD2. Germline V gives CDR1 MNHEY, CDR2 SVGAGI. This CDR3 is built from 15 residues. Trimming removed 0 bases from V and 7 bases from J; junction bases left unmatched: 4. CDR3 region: CASSYSSGRNNEQFF. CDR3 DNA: TGTGCCAGCAGTTACTCTAGCGGGAGAAATAATGAGCAGTTCTTC.

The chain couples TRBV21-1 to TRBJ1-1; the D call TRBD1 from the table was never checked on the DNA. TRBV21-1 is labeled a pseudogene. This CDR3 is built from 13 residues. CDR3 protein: CASSKVAGVEAFF. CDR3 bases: TGTGCCAGCAGCAAAGTCGCAGGGGTTGAAGCTTTCTTT.

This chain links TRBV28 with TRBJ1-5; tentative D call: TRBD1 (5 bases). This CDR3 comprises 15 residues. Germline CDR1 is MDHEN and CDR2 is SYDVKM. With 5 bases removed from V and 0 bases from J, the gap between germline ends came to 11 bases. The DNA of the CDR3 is TGTGCCAGCAGTCCTCGACAGTCTAGCAATCAGCCCCAGCATTTT. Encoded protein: CASSPRQSSNQPQHF.

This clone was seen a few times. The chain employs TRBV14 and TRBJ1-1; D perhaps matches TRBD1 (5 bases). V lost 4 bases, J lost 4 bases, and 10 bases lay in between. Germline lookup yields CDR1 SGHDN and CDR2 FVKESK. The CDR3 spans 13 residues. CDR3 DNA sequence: TGTGCCAGCAGCCGGCGGGGACCCACTGAAGCTTTCTTT. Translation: CASSRRGPTEAFF.

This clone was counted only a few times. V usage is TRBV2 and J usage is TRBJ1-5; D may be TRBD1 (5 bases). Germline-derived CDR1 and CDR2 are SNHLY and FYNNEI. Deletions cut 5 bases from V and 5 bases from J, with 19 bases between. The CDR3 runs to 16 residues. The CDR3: CASSWGRGVGYQPQHF. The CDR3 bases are TGTGCCAGCAGTTGGGGAAGAGGGGTAGGGTATCAGCCCCAGCATTTT.

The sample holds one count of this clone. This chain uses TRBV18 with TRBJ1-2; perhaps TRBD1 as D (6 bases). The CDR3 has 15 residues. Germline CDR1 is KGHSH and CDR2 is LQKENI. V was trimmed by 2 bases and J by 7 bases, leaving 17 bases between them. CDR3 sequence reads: CASSPGYREFSGYTF. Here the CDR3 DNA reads TGTGCCAGCTCACCAGGCTACAGGGAATTCTCTGGCTACACCTTC.

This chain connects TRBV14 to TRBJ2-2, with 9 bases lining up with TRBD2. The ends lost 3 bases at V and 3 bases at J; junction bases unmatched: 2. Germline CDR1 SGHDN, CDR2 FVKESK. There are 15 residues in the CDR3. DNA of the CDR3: TGTGCCAGCAGCCAGCGGGGGGGCTACACCGGGGAGCTGTTTTTT. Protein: CASSQRGGYTGELFF. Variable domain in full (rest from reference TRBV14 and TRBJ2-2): EAGVTQFPSHSVIEKGQTVTLRCDPISGHDNLYWYRRVMGKEIKFLLHFVKESKQDESGMPNNRFLAERTGGTYSTLKVQPAELEDSGVYFCASSQRGGYTGELFFGEGSRLTVL.

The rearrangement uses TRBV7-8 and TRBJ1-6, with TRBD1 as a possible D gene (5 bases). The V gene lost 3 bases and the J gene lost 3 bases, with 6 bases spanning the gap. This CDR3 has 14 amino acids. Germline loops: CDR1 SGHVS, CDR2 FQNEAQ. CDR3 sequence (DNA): TGTGCCAGCAGCTTTCAGGGCTATAATTCACCCCTCCACTTT. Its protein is CASSFQGYNSPLHF. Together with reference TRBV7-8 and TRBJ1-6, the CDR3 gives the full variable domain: GAGVSQSPRYKVAKRGQDVALRCDPISGHVSLFWYQQALGQGPEFLTYFQNEAQLDKSGLPSDRFFAERPEGSVSTLKIQRTQQEDSAVYLCASSFQGYNSPLHFGNGTRLTVT.

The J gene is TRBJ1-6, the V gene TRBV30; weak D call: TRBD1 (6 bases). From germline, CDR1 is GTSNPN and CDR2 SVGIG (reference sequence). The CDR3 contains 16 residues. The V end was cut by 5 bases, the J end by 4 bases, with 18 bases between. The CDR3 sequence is CAWAPQDRSYNSPLHF. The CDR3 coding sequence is TGTGCCTGGGCTCCCCAAGACAGGTCGTATAATTCACCCCTCCACTTT.

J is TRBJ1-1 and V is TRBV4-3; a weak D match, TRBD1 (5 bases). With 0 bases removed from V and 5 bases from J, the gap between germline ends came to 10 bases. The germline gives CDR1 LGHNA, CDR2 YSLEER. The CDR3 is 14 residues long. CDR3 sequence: CASSQDLRGTEAFF. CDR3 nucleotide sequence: TGCGCCAGCAGCCAAGATCTAAGGGGAACTGAAGCTTTCTTT.

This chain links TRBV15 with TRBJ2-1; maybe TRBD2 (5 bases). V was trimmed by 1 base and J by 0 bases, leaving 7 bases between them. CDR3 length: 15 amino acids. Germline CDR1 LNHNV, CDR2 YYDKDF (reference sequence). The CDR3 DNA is TGTGCCACCAGCAGAGCGGGGAGCTCCTACAATGAGCAGTTCTTC. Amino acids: CATSRAGSSYNEQFF.

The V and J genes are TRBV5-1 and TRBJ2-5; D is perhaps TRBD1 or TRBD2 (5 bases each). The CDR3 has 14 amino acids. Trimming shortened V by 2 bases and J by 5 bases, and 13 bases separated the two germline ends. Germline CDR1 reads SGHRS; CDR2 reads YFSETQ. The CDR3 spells CASSLQAGAETQYF. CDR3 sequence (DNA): TGCGCCAGCAGCTTACAGGCCGGGGCGGAGACCCAGTACTTC. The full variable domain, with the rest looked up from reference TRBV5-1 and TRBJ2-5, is KAGVTQTPRYLIKTRGQQVTLSCSPISGHRSVSWYQQTPGQGLQFLFEYFSETQRNKGNFPGRFSGRQFSNSRSEMNVSTLELGDSALYLCASSLQAGAETQYFGPGTRLLVL.

The CDR3 nucleotides read TGTGCCGGACGACAGGGGGGTAACTATGGCTACACCTTC. It encodes CAGRQGGNYGYTF. This chain links TRBV19 with TRBJ1-2; 9 nucleotides agree with TRBD1. From germline, CDR1 is LNHDA and CDR2 SQIVND (reference sequence). V lost 11 bases to trimming and J lost 1 base; unmatched junction nucleotides: 5. This CDR3 comprises 13 residues.

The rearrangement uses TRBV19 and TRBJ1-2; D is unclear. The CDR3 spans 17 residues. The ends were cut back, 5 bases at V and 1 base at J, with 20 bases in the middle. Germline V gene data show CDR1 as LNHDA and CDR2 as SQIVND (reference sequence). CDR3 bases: TGTGCCAGTAGTCTCAGGAGCGCGGTATCTTTTAACTATGGCTACACCTTC. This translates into CASSLRSAVSFNYGYTF.

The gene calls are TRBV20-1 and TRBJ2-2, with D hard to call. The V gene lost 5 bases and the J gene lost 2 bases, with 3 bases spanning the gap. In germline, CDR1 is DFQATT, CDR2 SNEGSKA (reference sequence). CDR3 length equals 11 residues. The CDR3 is CSAVNTGELFF. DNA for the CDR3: TGCAGTGCTGTTAACACCGGGGAGCTGTTTTTT.

The CDR3 coding sequence is TGTGCCAGCAGCTTTAGCGGGGGAAACACCGGGGAGCTGTTTTTT. It encodes CASSFSGGNTGELFF. V and J are TRBV7-2 and TRBJ2-2; 9 bases are a match to TRBD2. J was trimmed by 2 bases and V by 3 bases; bases with no gene match: 1. The CDR3 covers 15 residues. The germline V gene has CDR1 SGHTA and CDR2 FQGNSA.

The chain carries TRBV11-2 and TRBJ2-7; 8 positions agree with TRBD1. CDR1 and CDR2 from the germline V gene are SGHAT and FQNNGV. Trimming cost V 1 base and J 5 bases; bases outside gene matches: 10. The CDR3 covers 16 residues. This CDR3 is CASSLGYRGSVDEQYF. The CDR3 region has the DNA TGTGCCAGCAGCTTAGGGTACAGGGGGAGTGTCGACGAGCAGTACTTC.

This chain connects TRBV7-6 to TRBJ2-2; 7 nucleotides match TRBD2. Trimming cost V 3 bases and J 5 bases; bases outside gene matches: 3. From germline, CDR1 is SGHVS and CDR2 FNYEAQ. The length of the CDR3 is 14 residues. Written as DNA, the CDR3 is TGTGCCAGCAGCTTTCAGGGAGGGACCGGGGAGCTGTTTTTT. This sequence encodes CASSFQGGTGELFF.

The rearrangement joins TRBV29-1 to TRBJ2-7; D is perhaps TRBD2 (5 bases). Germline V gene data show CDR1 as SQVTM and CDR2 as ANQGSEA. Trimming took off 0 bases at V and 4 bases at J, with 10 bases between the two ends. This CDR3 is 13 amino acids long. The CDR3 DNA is TGCAGCGTTGAAGATAGTAGAGGGTACGAGCAGTACTTC. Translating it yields CSVEDSRGYEQYF.

CDR3 in DNA: TGTGCCAGCAGCAGGGTTCGGGCCAGCACAGATACGCAGTATTTT. Protein sequence: CASSRVRASTDTQYF. J is TRBJ2-3 and V is TRBV9; D gene unclear. This CDR3 has 15 amino acids. Germline loops: CDR1 SGDLS, CDR2 YYNGEE. V lost 4 bases to trimming and J lost 0 bases, with 12 bases between them. The entire variable domain, with the rest obtained from reference TRBV9 and TRBJ2-3, is as follows: DSGVTQTPKHLITATGQRVTLRCSPRSGDLSVYWYQQSLDQGLQFLIQYYNGEERAKGNILERFSAQQFPDLHSELNLSSLELGDSALYFCASSRVRASTDTQYFGPGTRLTVL.

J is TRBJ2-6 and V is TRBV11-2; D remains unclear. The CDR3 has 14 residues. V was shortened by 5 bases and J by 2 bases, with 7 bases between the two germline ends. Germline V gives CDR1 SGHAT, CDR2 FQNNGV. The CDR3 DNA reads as TGTGCCAGCAGCCCACCCCCTGGGGCCAACGTCCTGACTTTC. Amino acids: CASSPPPGANVLTF.